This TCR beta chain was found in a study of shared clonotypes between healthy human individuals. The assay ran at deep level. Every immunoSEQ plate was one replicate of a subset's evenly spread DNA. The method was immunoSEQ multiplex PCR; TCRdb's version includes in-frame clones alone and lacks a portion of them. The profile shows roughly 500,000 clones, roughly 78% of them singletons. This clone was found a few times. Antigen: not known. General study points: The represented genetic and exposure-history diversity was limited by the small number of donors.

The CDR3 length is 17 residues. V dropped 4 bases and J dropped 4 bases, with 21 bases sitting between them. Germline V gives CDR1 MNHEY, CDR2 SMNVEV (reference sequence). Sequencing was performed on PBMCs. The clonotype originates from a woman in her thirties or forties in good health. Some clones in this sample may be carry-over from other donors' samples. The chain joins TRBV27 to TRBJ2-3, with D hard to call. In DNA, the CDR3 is TGTGCCAGCAGTTCCAGTAGACCCAGAACGAGAGCAGATACGCAGTATTTT. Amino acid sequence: CASSSSRPRTRADTQYF.